This passage covers 5 T cell receptor beta chains from one sample sequenced in a study of neoadjuvant anti-PD-1 for oral cavity cancer. Described time point: after neoadjuvant nivolumab, at surgical resection. Some clones are missing from TCRdb's copy, which holds only in-frame ones; the method was immunoSEQ multiplex PCR. There are over 10,000 clones in the sample; 67% occur only once, and less than 4% lies in the top ten. The sequencing here drew on PBMCs, taken after nivolumab (anti-PD-1) treatment. The receptor set was obtained from a person aged 35-80 years with oral cavity squamous cell carcinoma.

V is TRBV27 and J is TRBJ1-5; 11 nucleotides align to TRBD1. The CDR3 contains 15 residues. The V segment lost 4 bases and the J segment 6 bases; nucleotides outside the gene matches: 5. CDR1 and CDR2 from the germline V gene are MNHEY and SMNVEV (reference sequence). The CDR3 reads CASSSYGTGGQPQHF. CDR3 nucleotides: TGTGCCAGCAGTTCTTACGGGACAGGGGGTCAGCCCCAGCATTTT.

This clone came up a few times. The CDR3 DNA sequence: TGCGCCAGCAGCCAAACAGCGGGAGGAGGGGCCAACGTCCTGACTTTC. Translating gives CASSQTAGGGANVLTF. The chain carries TRBV4-1 and TRBJ2-6, with TRBD2 matching over 9 bases. Germline assignment: CDR1 MGHRA and CDR2 YSYEKL. The length of the CDR3 is 16 residues. V lost 2 bases, J lost 4 bases, and 3 bases stayed unmatched.

This clone was recorded a few times. The chain combines TRBV2 with TRBJ2-1; TRBD2 matches 10 bases. The V segment lost 8 bases and the J segment 9 bases; nucleotides outside the gene matches: 7. The germline gives CDR1 SNHLY, CDR2 FYNNEI. The CDR3 contains 13 residues. As DNA, the CDR3 is TGTGCCAGCGGGCTAGCGGGAGTTTCTGAGCAGTTCTTC. Its translation: CASGLAGVSEQFF.

The CDR3 DNA reads TGTGCCAGCAGCGTAGGGGGGGACGTGAACACTGAAGCTTTCTTT. This encodes CASSVGGDVNTEAFF. This chain joins TRBV9 and TRBJ1-1; possible D gene TRBD1, 5 bases. This CDR3 is built from 15 residues. Deletions cut 0 bases from V and 0 bases from J, with 9 bases between. CDR1 SGDLS and CDR2 YYNGEE come from the germline V gene.

The rearrangement joins TRBV6-7 to TRBJ1-2; TRBD1 aligns across 8 bases. TRBV6-7 is treated as an ORF (open reading frame) with a function not yet certain. The CDR3 has 17 residues. The V gene end was trimmed by 0 bases and the J gene end by 1 base; junction bases not matched to a gene: 7. The CDR3 is CASSYSGQGGFNYGYTF. CDR3 in DNA: TGTGCCAGCAGTTACTCAGGACAGGGAGGGTTTAACTATGGCTACACCTTC.